This entry lists 3 T cell receptor beta chains sequenced from one sample in a study of T cell clonality in common variable immunodeficiency. Only in-frame clones appear in the TCRdb table, and some are missing; sequencing was by immunoSEQ multiplex PCR. The sample contains tens of thousands of clones, none occurring once; approximately 9.4% lies in the top ten. The sequencing sample was made of peripheral blood mononuclear cells. These receptors all come from a person between 18 and 75 years old in good health.

This clone occurred many times. The sequenced fragment ends 3 residues before the CDR3 boundary, so the rest is inferred from the germline J gene. V gene TRBV30 combines with J gene TRBJ1-5; D gene ambiguous. Germline lookup yields CDR1 GTSNPN and CDR2 SVGIG (reference sequence). The ends were cut back, 0 bases at V and 0 bases at J, with 9 bases in the middle. This CDR3 contains 15 residues. CDR3 sequence reads: CAWSVRGYSNQPQHF. The CDR3 bases that were read are TGTGCCTGGAGTGTACGAGGTTATAGCAATCAGCCC.

This clone showed up many times. The read comes to an end 3 residues before the CDR3 does, leaving the germline J gene to fill in the end. The V gene is TRBV11-2, the J gene TRBJ2-7, with D maybe TRBD1 (5 bases). CDR1 and CDR2 (germline): SGHAT, FQNNGV. The CDR3 runs to 13 residues. V lost 5 bases and J 5 bases, leaving 13 bases between the germline ends. The DNA read from the CDR3 is TGTGCCAGCAGCCCCCAAATCAGGGACGAG. Translation: CASSPQIRDE. The complete CDR3 reads CASSPQIRDEQYF. Full variable domain (rest looked up from reference TRBV11-2 and TRBJ2-7): EAGVAQSPRYKIIEKRQSVAFWCNPISGHATLYWYQQILGQGPKLLIQFQNNGVVDDSQLPKDRFSAERLKGVDSTLKIQPAKLEDSAVYLCASSPQIRDEQYFGPGTRLTVT.

This clone appeared many times. The read finishes 3 residues shy of the CDR3 end, and the germline J gene is used to complete it. The J gene is TRBJ1-1, the V gene TRBV29-1; TRBD1 might be the D (6 bases). Germline V lookup: CDR1 SQVTM, CDR2 ANQGSEA. The CDR3 runs 13 residues. V dropped 4 bases and J dropped 7 bases, with 16 bases sitting between them. CDR3 bases read: TGCAGCGTTGCCCACACAGGAGGGGGTGAA. Translation: CSVAHTGGGE. The entire CDR3 protein is CSVAHTGGGEAFF. The entire variable domain, with the rest obtained from reference TRBV29-1 and TRBJ1-1, is as follows: SAVISQKPSRDICQRGTSLTIQCQVDSQVTMMFWYRQQPGQSLTLIATANQGSEATYESGFVIDKFPISRPNLTFSTLTVSNMSPEDSSIYLCSVAHTGGGEAFFGQGTRLTVV.